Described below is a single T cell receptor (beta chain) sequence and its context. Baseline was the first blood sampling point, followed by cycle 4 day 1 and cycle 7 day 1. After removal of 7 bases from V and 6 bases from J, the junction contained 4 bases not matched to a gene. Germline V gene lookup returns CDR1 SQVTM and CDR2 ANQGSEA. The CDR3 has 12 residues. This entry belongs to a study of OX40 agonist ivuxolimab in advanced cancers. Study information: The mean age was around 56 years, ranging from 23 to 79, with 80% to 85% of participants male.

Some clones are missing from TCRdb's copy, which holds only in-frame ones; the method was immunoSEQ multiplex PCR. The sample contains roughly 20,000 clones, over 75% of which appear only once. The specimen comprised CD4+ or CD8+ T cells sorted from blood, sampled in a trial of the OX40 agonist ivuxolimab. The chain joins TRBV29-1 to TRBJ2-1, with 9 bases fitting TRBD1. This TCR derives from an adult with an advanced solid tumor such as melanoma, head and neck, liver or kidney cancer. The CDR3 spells CSAGTGSNEQFF. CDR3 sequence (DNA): TGCAGCGCTGGGACAGGGAGCAATGAGCAGTTCTTC.